The rows below give T cell receptor beta chains drawn from one sample of a study of T cell repertoires in cytomegalovirus infection. One entry per CDR3 protein results from TCRdb running MiXCR on the reads. The sample includes roughly 46,000 distinct CDR3 sequences, around 21% of them seen just once. These receptors are not linked to any known antigen. The sequencing here drew on CD8+ T cells from cultured PBMCs, taken from culture after CMV antigen stimulation. These receptors were obtained from a human donor in good health (CMV status not recorded). Some clones in this sample may be carry-over from other donors' samples. Each CDR3 is given with its conserved first and last residue. D genes are given only for firm matches. Clone sizes are given selectively: once, few, many, or a class where the clone is expanded.

v_call: TRBV12-3/TRBV12-4
clone_size: many
j_call: TRBJ2-1
d_call: NA
cdr3_nt: TGTGCCAGCAGTTTTGATACCTACAATGAGCAGTTCTTC
cdr3_aa: CASSFDTYNEQFF

v_call: TRBV7-7
clone_size: NA
j_call: TRBJ2-5
d_call: NA
cdr3_nt: TGTGCCAGCAGCTCAGACGGGGTGGACCAGTACTTC
cdr3_aa: CASSSDGVDQYF

v_call: TRBV7-7
clone_size: many
j_call: TRBJ1-4
d_call: NA
cdr3_nt: TGTGCCAGCAGCGCGGCCAGAGGGACGGATGAAAAACTGTTTTTT
cdr3_aa: CASSAARGTDEKLFF

v_call: TRBV4-3
clone_size: few
j_call: TRBJ2-7
d_call: NA
cdr3_nt: TGCGCCAGCAGCCAAGATGTGGGCAGGGAGTACGAGCAGTACTTC
cdr3_aa: CASSQDVGREYEQYF

v_call: TRBV4-3
clone_size: few
j_call: TRBJ1-5
d_call: NA
cdr3_nt: TGCGCCAGCAGCGAACGGGAGGGTCAGCCCCAGCATTTT
cdr3_aa: CASSEREGQPQHF

v_call: TRBV6-6
clone_size: many
j_call: TRBJ1-1
d_call: TRBD1
cdr3_nt: TGTGCCAGCAGTTATTCCCTCAAGACAGGGGGCACTGAAGCTTTCTTT
cdr3_aa: CASSYSLKTGGTEAFF

v_call: TRBV7-4
clone_size: NA
j_call: TRBJ1-2
d_call: TRBD1
cdr3_nt: TGTGCCAGCAGTGGGGGGACAGGGTATTTCTCTGGCTACACCTTC
cdr3_aa: CASSGGTGYFSGYTF

v_call: TRBV19
clone_size: NA
j_call: TRBJ1-5
d_call: NA
cdr3_nt: TGTGCCAGTAGTATTGGCCAACAGGGAAATCAGCCCCAGCATTTT
cdr3_aa: CASSIGQQGNQPQHF

v_call: TRBV19
clone_size: few
j_call: TRBJ2-3
d_call: NA
cdr3_nt: TGTGCCAGTAACTTGAGAAGCGGTAGCACAGATACGCAGTATTTT
cdr3_aa: CASNLRSGSTDTQYF

v_call: TRBV13
clone_size: few
j_call: TRBJ1-3
d_call: NA
cdr3_nt: TGTGCCAGCATCGAAAGTAACTCTGGAAACACCATATATTTT
cdr3_aa: CASIESNSGNTIYF

v_call: TRBV11-3
clone_size: few
j_call: TRBJ1-1
d_call: NA
cdr3_nt: TGTGCCAGCAGCCCCCGGGACGGGGGCACTGAAGCTTTCTTT
cdr3_aa: CASSPRDGGTEAFF

v_call: TRBV5-1
clone_size: NA
j_call: TRBJ1-2
d_call: TRBD1
cdr3_nt: TGCGCCAGCAGCGGGGACAGCCCACGGGCGTCGGGCTACACCTTC
cdr3_aa: CASSGDSPRASGYTF

v_call: TRBV28
clone_size: NA
j_call: TRBJ2-7
d_call: TRBD1
cdr3_nt: TGTGCCAGCAGTCCCGGGACAGGGGACTCCTACGAGCAGTACTTC
cdr3_aa: CASSPGTGDSYEQYF

v_call: TRBV18
clone_size: few
j_call: TRBJ2-1
d_call: TRBD1
cdr3_nt: TGTGCCAGCTCACCGCAAGGGGGCCAAACCATCGGGGATGAGCAGTTCTTC
cdr3_aa: CASSPQGGQTIGDEQFF

v_call: TRBV30
clone_size: once
j_call: TRBJ1-1
d_call: NA
cdr3_nt: TGTGCCTGGACGGACGGCCTAAACACTGAAGCTTTCTTT
cdr3_aa: CAWTDGLNTEAFF

v_call: TRBV6-1
clone_size: many
j_call: TRBJ2-7
d_call: NA
cdr3_nt: TGTGCCAGCAGTCCAGACGGGGGCGAGGAGCAGTACTTC
cdr3_aa: CASSPDGGEEQYF

v_call: TRBV7-9
clone_size: NA
j_call: TRBJ2-7
d_call: TRBD1
cdr3_nt: TGTGCCAGCAGCTTAGTGGGCCAGGGGGCGAGCTCCTACGAGCAGTACTTC
cdr3_aa: CASSLVGQGASSYEQYF

v_call: TRBV27
clone_size: few
j_call: TRBJ2-7
d_call: NA
cdr3_nt: TGTGCCAGCAGTACAGGGTTTACGTACGAGCAGTACTTC
cdr3_aa: CASSTGFTYEQYF

v_call: TRBV7-7
clone_size: NA
j_call: TRBJ2-5
d_call: NA
cdr3_nt: TGTGCTAGCAGCCGGGGGCGGCAAGAGACCCAGTACTTC
cdr3_aa: CASSRGRQETQYF

v_call: TRBV12-3/TRBV12-4
clone_size: NA
j_call: TRBJ2-5
d_call: NA
cdr3_nt: TGTGCCAGCAGTTTGGGGGCAGAGACCCAGTACTTC
cdr3_aa: CASSLGAETQYF

v_call: TRBV10-2
clone_size: once
j_call: TRBJ1-3
d_call: NA
cdr3_nt: TGCGCCAGCATCGGGCGAAACGCCTCTGGAAACACCATATATTTT
cdr3_aa: CASIGRNASGNTIYF

v_call: TRBV10-3
clone_size: many
j_call: TRBJ2-5
d_call: NA
cdr3_nt: TGTGCCATCAGTGAGTCGACTCGGGTGGGCAACCAAGAGACCCAGTACTTC
cdr3_aa: CAISESTRVGNQETQYF

v_call: TRBV20-1
clone_size: few
j_call: TRBJ1-4
d_call: NA
cdr3_nt: TGCAGTGCTAAGCCCGGACAGACTAATGAAAAACTGTTTTTT
cdr3_aa: CSAKPGQTNEKLFF

v_call: TRBV5-6
clone_size: NA
j_call: TRBJ2-5
d_call: TRBD2
cdr3_nt: TGTGTCGGCAGCTTGGGCCCAGGACTAGCGGAGACCCAGTACTTC
cdr3_aa: CVGSLGPGLAETQYF

v_call: TRBV12-3/TRBV12-4
clone_size: many
j_call: TRBJ2-7
d_call: TRBD1
cdr3_nt: TGTGCCAGCAGTTCAAACAGGGGGCCCGGCACCTACGAGCAGTACTTC
cdr3_aa: CASSSNRGPGTYEQYF

v_call: TRBV7-6
clone_size: few
j_call: TRBJ2-7
d_call: NA
cdr3_nt: TGTGCCAGCAGCTCTCCCTCGGGGTCGCCCGAGCAGTACTTC
cdr3_aa: CASSSPSGSPEQYF

v_call: TRBV29-1
clone_size: many
j_call: TRBJ1-2
d_call: NA
cdr3_nt: TGCAGCGCGAATGGGGATGAACCTGGCTACACCTTC
cdr3_aa: CSANGDEPGYTF

v_call: TRBV7-8
clone_size: many
j_call: TRBJ2-3
d_call: TRBD2
cdr3_nt: TGTGCCAGCACCCCCGCCGGGACTAGCGGGAGGACGCAGTATTTT
cdr3_aa: CASTPAGTSGRTQYF

v_call: TRBV15
clone_size: NA
j_call: TRBJ2-7
d_call: TRBD1
cdr3_nt: TGTGCCACCAGCGGACAGGGCTACGAGCAGTACTTC
cdr3_aa: CATSGQGYEQYF

v_call: TRBV25-1
clone_size: NA
j_call: TRBJ1-5
d_call: TRBD1
cdr3_nt: TGTGCCAGCAGAGACAGGGGCGGCAATCAGCCCCAGCATTTT
cdr3_aa: CASRDRGGNQPQHF

v_call: TRBV12-3/TRBV12-4
clone_size: many
j_call: TRBJ1-1
d_call: NA
cdr3_nt: TGTGCCAGCAGTTTTGGGGACGGCACTGAAGCTTTCTTT
cdr3_aa: CASSFGDGTEAFF

v_call: TRBV5-1
clone_size: many
j_call: TRBJ1-4
d_call: NA
cdr3_nt: TGCGCCAGCAGACAGATGAATGAAAAACTGTTTTTT
cdr3_aa: CASRQMNEKLFF

v_call: TRBV6-1
clone_size: many
j_call: TRBJ1-4
d_call: NA
cdr3_nt: TGTGCCAGCGGAACCTTTGCAACTAATGAAAAACTGTTTTTT
cdr3_aa: CASGTFATNEKLFF

v_call: TRBV29-1
clone_size: NA
j_call: TRBJ1-2
d_call: TRBD1
cdr3_nt: TGCAGCGTCGTCGGACAGGGGGCAACCGGCTACACCTTC
cdr3_aa: CSVVGQGATGYTF

v_call: TRBV7-9
clone_size: few
j_call: TRBJ1-1
d_call: NA
cdr3_nt: TGTGCCAGCAGCTTAAACCTCGGAGGGGCTGAAGCTTTCTTT
cdr3_aa: CASSLNLGGAEAFF

v_call: TRBV7-2
clone_size: many
j_call: TRBJ2-2
d_call: NA
cdr3_nt: TGTGCCAGCAGCTCGGACAGTCGGGGAACCGGGGAGCTGTTTTTT
cdr3_aa: CASSSDSRGTGELFF

v_call: TRBV20-1
clone_size: NA
j_call: TRBJ2-1
d_call: TRBD2
cdr3_nt: TGCAGTGCCTCTACCCTAGCGGGAGGGCCTGTTGAGCAGTTCTTC
cdr3_aa: CSASTLAGGPVEQFF

v_call: TRBV14
clone_size: NA
j_call: TRBJ2-1
d_call: TRBD2
cdr3_nt: TGTGCCAGCAGCCAAGAGCCTGCTAGCGGGGGCTACAATGAGCAGTTCTTC
cdr3_aa: CASSQEPASGGYNEQFF

v_call: TRBV30
clone_size: many
j_call: TRBJ2-1
d_call: NA
cdr3_nt: TGTGCCTGGAGTGTACAAGGCGGCCTGGGCGATGAGCAGTTCTTC
cdr3_aa: CAWSVQGGLGDEQFF

v_call: TRBV7-6
clone_size: few
j_call: TRBJ2-5
d_call: TRBD1
cdr3_nt: TGTGCCAGCAGCTCCTCGGGAACCGGGACAGCACAAGAGACCCAGTACTTC
cdr3_aa: CASSSSGTGTAQETQYF

v_call: TRBV15
clone_size: few
j_call: TRBJ1-5
d_call: NA
cdr3_nt: TGTGCCACCAGCAGAGATCGGGGGTATAGCAATCAGCCCCAGCATTTT
cdr3_aa: CATSRDRGYSNQPQHF

v_call: TRBV12-3/TRBV12-4
clone_size: NA
j_call: TRBJ2-1
d_call: TRBD2
cdr3_nt: TGTGCCAGCAGCATACTAGCGGGAAGCCCCGAGGAGCAGTTCTTC
cdr3_aa: CASSILAGSPEEQFF

v_call: TRBV5-5
clone_size: few
j_call: TRBJ2-7
d_call: NA
cdr3_nt: TGTGCCAGCAGCGGATGGGACACCTCCTACGAGCAGTACTTC
cdr3_aa: CASSGWDTSYEQYF

v_call: TRBV5-6
clone_size: NA
j_call: TRBJ1-1
d_call: NA
cdr3_nt: TGTGCCAGCAGCTTGGGTTGGCAGGGGAACACTGAAGCTTTCTTT
cdr3_aa: CASSLGWQGNTEAFF

v_call: TRBV15
clone_size: NA
j_call: TRBJ1-1
d_call: NA
cdr3_nt: TGTGCCACCAGCCCCCGCGGGCAGCCGGGCACTGAAGCTTTCTTT
cdr3_aa: CATSPRGQPGTEAFF